The clone carrying this TCR beta chain came up a few times. This sample was taken from a study of CD8 T cells in Susac syndrome. After extraction with the RNeasy kit, roughly 0.5 to 1 ug of the RNA was reverse transcribed using random hexamers. Via MiXCR, TCRdb re-called the immunoSEQ multiplex PCR reads, giving one row per CDR3 protein. The data hold over 100,000 distinct CDR3 sequences, with 92% observed a single time. This CDR3 has 14 residues. V dropped 3 bases and J dropped 6; count of bases not matched to a gene: 2. Germline V gene lookup returns CDR1 MNHEY and CDR2 SMNVEV (reference sequence). This TCR came from a human donor in good health. Sequencing was performed on CD8+ T cells from PBMCs. The chain combines TRBV27 with TRBJ2-2, with 9 bases identical to TRBD2. The chain's CDR3 is CASSFGTSPGELFF. CDR3 DNA sequence: TGTGCCAGCAGTTTTGGGACTAGCCCCGGGGAGCTGTTTTTT.